Following are 5 T cell receptor beta chains from one sample sequenced in a study of OX40 agonist ivuxolimab in advanced cancers. Produced via immunoSEQ multiplex PCR; TCRdb's table is partial and in-frame only. The table has approximately 60,000 clones, 90% to 95% seen once. This material consisted of CD4+ or CD8+ T cells sorted from blood, taken in a trial of the OX40 agonist ivuxolimab. These receptors were collected from an adult with an advanced solid tumor such as melanoma, head and neck, liver or kidney cancer.

The chain combines TRBV9 with TRBJ1-3; 8 nucleotides line up with TRBD1. The trim removed 2 bases at V and 1 base at J, leaving 2 bases unmatched. The length of the CDR3 is 15 residues. From germline, CDR1 is SGDLS and CDR2 YYNGEE. This CDR3 reads CASSVGQGSGNTIYF. For the CDR3, the DNA is TGTGCCAGCAGCGTCGGACAGGGTTCTGGAAACACCATATATTTT.

The J gene is TRBJ2-7, the V gene TRBV11-2; D may correspond to TRBD1 or TRBD2 (5 bases each). V lost 3 bases to trimming and J lost 6 bases, with 15 bases between them. CDR1 is SGHAT, CDR2 FQNNGV, per germline. This CDR3 spans 14 amino acids. As DNA, the CDR3 is TGTGCCAGCAGCTTCCAGTTTGGGGCGGGCGAGCAGTACTTC. It codes for CASSFQFGAGEQYF.

The chain joins TRBV27 to TRBJ2-2; 10 positions agree with TRBD2. CDR3 size: 16 residues. With 6 bases clipped from V and 7 bases from J, the junction kept 11 bases outside the gene matches. Germline CDR1 and CDR2: MNHEY and SMNVEV (reference sequence). The CDR3 loop is CASSPRAGGPFGELFF. The CDR3 nucleotides are TGTGCCAGCAGCCCAAGAGCGGGAGGGCCTTTCGGGGAGCTGTTTTTT.

Concerning this clone itself: Sequence at one end of the junction differs from germline and may be a read error. The J gene is TRBJ1-5, the V gene TRBV7-2, with unresolved D. This CDR3 contains 12 residues. Germline lookup yields CDR1 SGHTA and CDR2 FQGNSA. In nucleotides, the CDR3 is TGTGCCAGCAGCTCTCCCTATCAACCCCAGCATTTT. Its translation: CASSSPYQPQHF.

This sequence joins TRBV30 and TRBJ2-1; D not resolved. Trimming removed 1 base at V and 4 bases at J, with 14 bases between. CDR3 length equals 15 residues. Germline V gene data show CDR1 as GTSNPN and CDR2 as SVGIG (reference sequence). The CDR3 loop reads CAWSGAGPLYNEQFF. DNA of the CDR3: TGTGCCTGGAGTGGCGCTGGGCCCCTTTACAATGAGCAGTTCTTC. Full variable domain (remainder filled in from reference TRBV30 and TRBJ2-1): SQTIHQWPATLVQPVGSPLSLECTVEGTSNPNLYWYRQAAGRGLQLLFYSVGIGQISSEVPQNLSASRPQDRQFILSSKKLLLSDSGFYLCAWSGAGPLYNEQFFGPGTRLTVL.